The 13 T cell receptor beta chains listed next were all sequenced from one sample in a study of shared clonotypes between healthy human individuals. The naive CD8 fraction comprised CD45RO-negative cells positively selected for CCR7 and excluded terminally differentiated effector memory CD45RA+ cells. This table comes from immunoSEQ multiplex PCR, and its TCRdb copy is limited to in-frame clones, with some not included. The profile shows around 1.9 million clones, about 93% of them singletons. Sequencing was done on a sample of naive CD8+ T cells from PBMCs. The source is a man younger than 35 in good health. Some clones in this sample may be carry-over from other donors' samples.

The CDR3 spells CASSPRQGLNTEAFF. In DNA, the CDR3 is TGTGCCAGCAGCCCTAGACAGGGCCTGAACACTGAAGCTTTCTTT. V is TRBV14 and J is TRBJ1-1; TRBD1 matches 7 bases. CDR3 length: 15 residues. Trimming took 4 bases from V and 0 from J; bases not matched to a gene: 5. CDR1 SGHDN and CDR2 FVKESK come from the germline V gene.

This chain joins TRBV11-3 and TRBJ2-3; 10 bases line up with TRBD2. The length of the CDR3 is 17 residues. The V gene's germline CDR1 is SGHNT and CDR2 YENEEA. The V and J ends lost 2 bases and 5 bases, in that order; junction bases with no gene match: 10. The CDR3 DNA is TGTGCCAGCAGCTTACTCCCTAGCGGGAGTACGGGAGATACGCAGTATTTT. Amino acids: CASSLLPSGSTGDTQYF.

The chain couples TRBV11-2 to TRBJ2-2, with TRBD2 matching 9 bases. V was clipped by 4 bases and J by 4 bases; unmatched bases: 7. The CDR3 has 16 residues. Per the germline V gene, CDR1 is SGHAT and CDR2 is FQNNGV. The CDR3 spells CASSSAPSGTTGELFF. CDR3 nucleotides: TGTGCCAGCAGCTCCGCGCCTAGCGGGACCACCGGGGAGCTGTTTTTT.

V and J are TRBV27 and TRBJ2-5; D call uncertain. Deletions cut 5 bases from V and 5 bases from J, with 12 bases between. The CDR3 covers 13 residues. CDR1 is MNHEY, CDR2 SMNVEV, per germline (reference sequence). In DNA, the CDR3 is TGTGCCAGCAGTCCCCGCCTCAGTGAGACCCAGTACTTC. This gives the protein CASSPRLSETQYF.

The chain has TRBV4-3 and TRBJ2-5, with TRBD2 matching over 14 bases. V shed 4 bases, J shed 3 bases, and the junction held 1 base outside the gene matches. CDR3 size: 15 residues. Per the germline V gene, CDR1 is LGHNA and CDR2 is YSLEER. CDR3 bases: TGCGCCAGCAGCCCGGGACTAGCGGGAGAAGAGACCCAGTACTTC. Amino acids: CASSPGLAGEETQYF.

The chain is built from TRBV27 and TRBJ2-7; 7 bases fit TRBD1. This CDR3 is 12 amino acids long. V dropped 5 bases and J dropped 6; count of bases not matched to a gene: 4. The germline V gene has CDR1 MNHEY and CDR2 SMNVEV (reference sequence). CDR3 nucleotides: TGTGCCAGCAGTCCTCGGACAGGCGAGCAGTACTTC. Protein sequence: CASSPRTGEQYF.

Notes on this clone: The same CDR3 can be traced to other DNA sequences in this sample. This rearrangement joins TRBV27 to TRBJ2-7; 9 bases fit TRBD1. Germline values: CDR1 MNHEY, CDR2 SMNVEV (reference sequence). The V segment lost 4 bases and the J segment 4 bases; nucleotides outside the gene matches: 5. CDR3 length: 14 amino acids. The CDR3: CASSSGQGSYEQYF. As DNA, the CDR3 is TGTGCCAGCAGTTCGGGACAGGGTTCGTACGAGCAGTACTTC.

The V gene is TRBV19, the J gene TRBJ1-2, with a possible D match to TRBD1 (6 bases). The CDR3 runs to 19 residues. The germline V gene has CDR1 LNHDA and CDR2 SQIVND (reference sequence). V lost 3 bases and J lost 0, with 23 bases in between. CDR3 DNA sequence: TGTGCCAGTAGTATTAGGACAGTACTCGATCATACGTCTAACTATGGCTACACCTTC. It is translated as CASSIRTVLDHTSNYGYTF.

This sequence joins TRBV15 and TRBJ2-7; no firm D call. This CDR3 is 15 amino acids long. The V gene's germline CDR1 is LNHNV and CDR2 YYDKDF (reference sequence). V lost 0 bases to trimming and J lost 0 bases, with 9 bases between them. CDR3 nucleotides: TGTGCCACCAGCAGAGATGGTGACGGCTCCTACGAGCAGTACTTC. Translated: CATSRDGDGSYEQYF.

The chain is built from TRBV29-1 and TRBJ2-7, with D possibly matching TRBD2 (6 bases). Germline V gene sequence: CDR1 SQVTM, CDR2 ANQGSEA. V lost 5 bases, J lost 6 bases, and 14 bases lay in between. This CDR3 has 12 amino acids. In nucleotides, the CDR3 is TGCAGCGTTAGGGACTCTCGCCCCGAGCAGTACTTC. Residues: CSVRDSRPEQYF.

About this clone itself: This sample also contains other DNA sequences that code for the same CDR3. The chain couples TRBV27 to TRBJ1-5; the match to TRBD1 covers 9 bases. The V segment lost 5 bases and the J segment 2 bases; nucleotides outside the gene matches: 4. This CDR3 spans 15 amino acids. CDR1 is MNHEY and CDR2 is SMNVEV in the germline V gene (reference sequence). CDR3 bases: TGTGCCAGCAGTCCCAGGACAGGGGGCAATCAGCCCCAGCATTTT. It specifies CASSPRTGGNQPQHF.

This clone was seen only once. This rearrangement joins TRBV5-4 to TRBJ2-1, with unresolved D. The CDR3 covers 13 residues. Germline V gene sequence: CDR1 SGHNT, CDR2 YYREEE (reference sequence). With 3 bases removed from V and 6 bases from J, the gap between germline ends came to 10 bases. The CDR3 loop reads CASSYDTPNEQFF. CDR3 nucleotide sequence: TGTGCCAGCAGCTATGATACCCCCAATGAGCAGTTCTTC. The full variable domain, in which reference TRBV5-4 and TRBJ2-1 provide the parts outside the CDR3, is ETGVTQSPTHLIKTRGQQVTLRCSSQSGHNTVSWYQQALGQGPQFIFQYYREEENGRGNFPPRFSGLQFPNYSSELNVNALELDDSALYLCASSYDTPNEQFFGPGTRLTVL.

CDR3 DNA: TGTGCCAGCAGTCCCGGGGCTAGGTTGGTACTTGAGCAGTTCTTC. Protein: CASSPGARLVLEQFF. The V gene is TRBV6-1, the J gene TRBJ2-1; tentatively, D is TRBD1 or TRBD2 (5 bases each). Per germline, CDR1 MNHNS and CDR2 SASEGT. V was clipped by 5 bases and J by 9 bases, with 20 bases between them. The CDR3 is 15 amino acids.